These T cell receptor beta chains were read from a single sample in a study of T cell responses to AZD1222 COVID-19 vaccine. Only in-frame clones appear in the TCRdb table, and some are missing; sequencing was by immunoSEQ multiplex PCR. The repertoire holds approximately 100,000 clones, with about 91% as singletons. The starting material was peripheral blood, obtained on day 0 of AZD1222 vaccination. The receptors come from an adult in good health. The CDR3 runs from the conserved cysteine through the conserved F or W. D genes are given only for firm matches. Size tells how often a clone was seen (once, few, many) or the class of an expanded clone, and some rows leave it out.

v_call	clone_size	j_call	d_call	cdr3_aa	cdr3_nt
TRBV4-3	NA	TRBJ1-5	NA	CASSQDPGGDQPQHF	TGCGCCAGCAGCCAAGATCCCGGGGGGGACCAGCCCCAGCATTTT
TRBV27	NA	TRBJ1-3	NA	CASSFEAPGGSSGNTIYF	TGTGCCAGCAGTTTTGAGGCCCCCGGTGGATCTTCTGGAAACACCATATATTTT
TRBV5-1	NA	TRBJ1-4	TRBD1	CASSYRDRDINPFF	TGCGCCAGCAGCTACCGGGACAGGGATATCAACCCGTTTTTT
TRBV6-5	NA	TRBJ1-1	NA	CASSYLRGTEAFF	TGTGCCAGCAGTTACCTCAGGGGCACTGAAGCTTTCTTT
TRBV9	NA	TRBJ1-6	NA	CASSVTDNTYNSPLHF	TGTGCCAGCAGCGTAACAGATAATACTTATAATTCACCCCTCCACTTT
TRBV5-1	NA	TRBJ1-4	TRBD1	CASSGGTGNEKLFF	TGCGCCAGCAGCGGCGGGACAGGGAATGAAAAACTGTTTTTT
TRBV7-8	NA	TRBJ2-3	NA	CASSLEGEWSTDTQYF	TGTGCCAGCAGCTTGGAGGGGGAATGGAGCACAGATACGCAGTATTTT
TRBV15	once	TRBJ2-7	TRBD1	CATSRAAWTGATYEQYF	TGTGCCACCAGCAGAGCCGCTTGGACAGGGGCCACCTACGAGCAGTACTTC
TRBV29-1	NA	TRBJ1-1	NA	CSVVGVAFEAFF	TGCAGCGTTGTTGGGGTCGCCTTTGAAGCTTTCTTT